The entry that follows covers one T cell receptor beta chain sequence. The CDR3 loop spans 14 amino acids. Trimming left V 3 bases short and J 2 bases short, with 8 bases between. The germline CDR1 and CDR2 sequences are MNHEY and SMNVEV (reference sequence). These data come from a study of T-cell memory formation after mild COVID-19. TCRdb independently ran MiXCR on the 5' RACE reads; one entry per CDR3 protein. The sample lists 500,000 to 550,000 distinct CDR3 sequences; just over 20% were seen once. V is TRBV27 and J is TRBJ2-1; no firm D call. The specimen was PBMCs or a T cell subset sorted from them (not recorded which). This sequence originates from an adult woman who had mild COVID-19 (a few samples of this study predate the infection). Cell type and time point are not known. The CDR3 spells CASSFWPAYNEQFF. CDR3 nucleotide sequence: TGTGCCAGCAGTTTCTGGCCAGCCTACAATGAGCAGTTCTTC.